This T cell receptor beta chain was profiled in a study of post-analysis software for immune sequencing data. Whole-study context: Disease courses included relapsing-remitting, secondary progressive and progressive-relapsing multiple sclerosis.

The CDR3 sequence is 14 residues long. Incorporated into the TCR beta cDNA libraries were unique molecular identifiers, which served to reduce PCR and sequencing biases. Yield was 450,000 to 650,000 cDNA molecules from 1 to 10 million T cells. TCRdb called the PCR reads again in MiXCR, with one record for every CDR3 protein. The sample yields some 690,000 distinct CDR3 sequences, roughly 27% seen once. Comment on this clonotype: Its antigen is undetermined. An end of the junction does not agree with germline; a read error may underlie this.

Points from the study as a whole: For normalized Chao1 diversity, multiple sclerosis patients scored significantly lower than controls did. Samples sharing a preparation batch grouped tightly together when assessed by F measure. Elevated frequency relative to controls characterized roughly 5 TRBV segments in patients, TRBV5-6, TRBV5-1 and TRBV20-1 among them.

The chain couples TRBV12-3 or TRBV12-4 to TRBJ2-3; D is possibly TRBD1 or TRBD2 (5 bases each). The TCR was taken from a girl aged 5 to 17 with multiple sclerosis. Source material: blood. The CDR3 protein is CASSFWGITDAQYF. The CDR3 bases are TGTGCCAGCAGTTTTTGGGGGATCACAGATGCGCAGTATTTT.